This T cell receptor (beta chain) was retrieved from a study of regulatory T cells in long-lasting Graves disease. V gave up 0 bases and J gave up 9 bases; unmatched junction bases: 11. CDR3 length: 19 residues. From germline, CDR1 is PRHDT and CDR2 FYEKMQ (reference sequence). This clonotype was observed a few times. Time point in this sample: newly diagnosed GD, antithyroid drugs for less than 3 months. After RNA was extracted from PBMCs, the TCR library was made from it. Assembly of TCR beta libraries relied on iRepertoire HTBI primers together with Arm-PCR of CDR3 regions. Original processing methods: The study identified roughly 59 TRBV and 13 to 15 TRBJ segments across samples. TCRdb processed the multiplex PCR reads anew with MiXCR; each CDR3 protein has one entry. These V and J calls are TCRdb output, not the study's own analysis. The sample contains under 700,000 distinct CDR3 sequences, more than 15% of which appear only once.

The same sample was also used in a study of T cells in Graves' hyperthyroidism and ophthalmopathy. That publication notes: A set of HTBI primers served as the primers for a first-round RT-PCR of the TCR CDR3.

This chain connects TRBV13 to TRBJ2-1; 16 bases fit TRBD2. This material consisted of peripheral blood mononuclear cells (PBMCs), taken at new diagnosis, from a patient treated with antithyroid drugs. This sequence originates from a woman aged 35-65 years with Graves disease. The CDR3 is CASSLGPSGLAGGQGEQFF. The CDR3 DNA reads TGTGCCAGCAGCTTAGGCCCCTCGGGACTAGCGGGGGGGCAGGGTGAGCAGTTCTTC.